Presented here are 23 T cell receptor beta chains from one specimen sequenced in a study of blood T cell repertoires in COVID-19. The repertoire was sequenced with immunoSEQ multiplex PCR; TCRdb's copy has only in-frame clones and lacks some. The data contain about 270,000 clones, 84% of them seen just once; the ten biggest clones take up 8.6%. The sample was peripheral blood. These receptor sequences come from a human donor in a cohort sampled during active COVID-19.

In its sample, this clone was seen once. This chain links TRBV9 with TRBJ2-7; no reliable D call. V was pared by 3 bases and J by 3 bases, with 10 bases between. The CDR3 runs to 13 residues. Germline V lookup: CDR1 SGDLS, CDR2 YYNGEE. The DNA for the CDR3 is TGTGCCAGCAGCGGACTCCCTCTCTACGAGCAGTACTTC. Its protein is CASSGLPLYEQYF.

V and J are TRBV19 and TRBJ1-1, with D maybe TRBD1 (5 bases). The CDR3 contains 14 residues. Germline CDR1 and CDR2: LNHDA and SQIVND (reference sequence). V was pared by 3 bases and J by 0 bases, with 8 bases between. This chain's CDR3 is CASSIWTMNTEAFF. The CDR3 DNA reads TGTGCCAGTAGTATTTGGACAATGAACACTGAAGCTTTCTTT.

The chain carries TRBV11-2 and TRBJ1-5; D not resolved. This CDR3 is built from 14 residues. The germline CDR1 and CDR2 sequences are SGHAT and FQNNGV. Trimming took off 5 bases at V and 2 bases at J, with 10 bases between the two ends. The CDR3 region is CASSQEAGNQPQHF. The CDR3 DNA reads TGTGCCAGCAGCCAGGAGGCGGGCAATCAGCCCCAGCATTTT.

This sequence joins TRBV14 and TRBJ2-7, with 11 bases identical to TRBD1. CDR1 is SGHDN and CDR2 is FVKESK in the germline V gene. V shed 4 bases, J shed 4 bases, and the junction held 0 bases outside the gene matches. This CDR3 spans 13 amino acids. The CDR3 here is CASSRDRGYEQYF. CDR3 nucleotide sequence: TGTGCCAGCAGCCGGGACAGGGGGTACGAGCAGTACTTC.

CDR3 nucleotide sequence: TGTGCCAGCAGCTTAGACCCGGCCCGGGACAATGAGCAGTTCTTC. Its translation: CASSLDPARDNEQFF. The chain carries TRBV11-3 and TRBJ2-1; unclear D gene. Germline assignment: CDR1 SGHNT and CDR2 YENEEA. V lost 0 bases, J lost 5 bases, and 11 bases lay in between. The CDR3 is made up of 15 amino acids.

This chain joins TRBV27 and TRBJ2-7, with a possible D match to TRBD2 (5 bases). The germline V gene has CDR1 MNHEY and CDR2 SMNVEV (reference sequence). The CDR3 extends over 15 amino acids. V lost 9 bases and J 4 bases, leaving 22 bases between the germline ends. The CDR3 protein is CASRDRLVPGYEQYF. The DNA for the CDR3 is TGTGCCAGTCGAGACCGGCTAGTGCCGGGGTACGAGCAGTACTTC.

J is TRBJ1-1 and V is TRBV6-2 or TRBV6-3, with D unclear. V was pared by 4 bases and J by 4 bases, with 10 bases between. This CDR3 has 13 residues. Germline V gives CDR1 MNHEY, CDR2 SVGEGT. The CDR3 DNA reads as TGTGCCAGCAGTTCCAGAGAGGGCACTGAAGCTTTCTTT. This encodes CASSSREGTEAFF.

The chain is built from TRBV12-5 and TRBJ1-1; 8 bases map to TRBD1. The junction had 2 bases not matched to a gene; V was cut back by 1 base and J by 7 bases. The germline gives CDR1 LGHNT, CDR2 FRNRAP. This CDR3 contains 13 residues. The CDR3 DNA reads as TGTGCTAGTGGTTTGGGAACAGGGGGTGAAGCTTTCTTT. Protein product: CASGLGTGGEAFF.

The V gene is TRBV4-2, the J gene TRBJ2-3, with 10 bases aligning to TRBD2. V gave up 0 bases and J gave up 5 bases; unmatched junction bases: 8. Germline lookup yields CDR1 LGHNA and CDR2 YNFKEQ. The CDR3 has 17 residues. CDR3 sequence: CASSQDQAGGPEDTQYF. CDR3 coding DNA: TGTGCCAGCAGCCAAGATCAAGCGGGGGGGCCTGAAGATACGCAGTATTTT.

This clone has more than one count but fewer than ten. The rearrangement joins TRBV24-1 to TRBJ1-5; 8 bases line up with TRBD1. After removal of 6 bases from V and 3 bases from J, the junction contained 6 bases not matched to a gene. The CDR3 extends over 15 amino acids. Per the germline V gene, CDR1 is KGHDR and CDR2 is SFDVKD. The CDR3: CATSIGQGFNQPQHF. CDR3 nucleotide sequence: TGTGCCACCAGTATAGGACAGGGCTTCAATCAGCCCCAGCATTTT.

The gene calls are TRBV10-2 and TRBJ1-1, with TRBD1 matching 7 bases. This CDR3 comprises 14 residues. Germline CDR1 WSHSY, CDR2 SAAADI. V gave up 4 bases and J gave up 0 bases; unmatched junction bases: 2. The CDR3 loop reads CASSAGGMNTEAFF. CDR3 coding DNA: TGCGCCAGCAGTGCAGGGGGGATGAACACTGAAGCTTTCTTT.

CDR3 nucleotide sequence: TGTGCCAGCAGCTTAGAACGGACTCCATCAGATACGCAGTATTTT. As protein: CASSLERTPSDTQYF. The chain carries TRBV7-3 and TRBJ2-3, with a possible D match to TRBD2 (5 bases). CDR1 is SGHTA, CDR2 FQGTGA, per germline. The V end was cut by 2 bases, the J end by 4 bases, with 13 bases between. This CDR3 is built from 15 residues.

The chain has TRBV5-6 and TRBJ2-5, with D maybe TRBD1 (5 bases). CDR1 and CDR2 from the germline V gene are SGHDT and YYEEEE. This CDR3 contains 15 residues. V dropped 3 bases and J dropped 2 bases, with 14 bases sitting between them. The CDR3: CASSSLGAGQETQYF. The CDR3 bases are TGTGCCAGCAGCTCCCTAGGGGCAGGGCAAGAGACCCAGTACTTC.

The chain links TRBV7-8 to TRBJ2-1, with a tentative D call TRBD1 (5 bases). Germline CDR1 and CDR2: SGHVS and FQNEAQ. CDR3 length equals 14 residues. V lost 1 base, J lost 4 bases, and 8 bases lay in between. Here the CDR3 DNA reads TGTGCCAGCAGCTTAGGACAGACATACAATGAGCAGTTCTTC. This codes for CASSLGQTYNEQFF.

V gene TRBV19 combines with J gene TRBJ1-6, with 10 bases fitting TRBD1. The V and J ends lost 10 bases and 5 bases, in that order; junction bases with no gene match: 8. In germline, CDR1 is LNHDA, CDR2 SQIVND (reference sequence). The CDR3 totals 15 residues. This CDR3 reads CATKTGGGHNSPLHF. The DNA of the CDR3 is TGTGCCACTAAGACAGGGGGCGGCCATAATTCACCCCTCCACTTT.

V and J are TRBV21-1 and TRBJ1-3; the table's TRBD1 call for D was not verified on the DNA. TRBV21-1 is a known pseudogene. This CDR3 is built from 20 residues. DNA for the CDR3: TGTGCCAGCAGCAAAGTCGGAGTACAGGGAGACAACTCCTCTGGAAACACCATATATTTT. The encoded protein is CASSKVGVQGDNSSGNTIYF.

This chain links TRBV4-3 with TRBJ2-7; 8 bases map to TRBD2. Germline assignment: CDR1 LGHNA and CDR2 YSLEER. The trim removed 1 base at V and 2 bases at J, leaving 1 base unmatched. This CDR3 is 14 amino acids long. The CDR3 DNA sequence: TGCGCCAGCAGCCAAGCGGGGGGGCCCTACGAGCAGTACTTC. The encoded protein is CASSQAGGPYEQYF.

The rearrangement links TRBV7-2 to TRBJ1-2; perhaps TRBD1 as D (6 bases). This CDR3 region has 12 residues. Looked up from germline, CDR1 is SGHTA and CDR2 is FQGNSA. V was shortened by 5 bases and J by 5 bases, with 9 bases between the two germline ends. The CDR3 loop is CASSLQGYGYTF. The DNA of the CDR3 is TGTGCCAGCAGCCTACAGGGTTATGGCTACACCTTC.

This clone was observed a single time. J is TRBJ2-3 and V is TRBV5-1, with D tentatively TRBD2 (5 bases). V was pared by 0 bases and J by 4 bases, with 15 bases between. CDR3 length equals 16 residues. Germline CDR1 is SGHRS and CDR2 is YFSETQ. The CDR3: CASSLAGMIGSDTQYF. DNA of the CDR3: TGCGCCAGCAGCTTGGCCGGGATGATTGGGTCAGATACGCAGTATTTT.

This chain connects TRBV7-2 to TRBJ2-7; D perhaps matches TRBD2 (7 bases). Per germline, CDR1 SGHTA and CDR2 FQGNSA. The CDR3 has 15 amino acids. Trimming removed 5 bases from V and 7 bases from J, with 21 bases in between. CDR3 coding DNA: TGTGCCAGCAGCCCACGGGGGGCCGATACGCGGGAGCAGTACTTC. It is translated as CASSPRGADTREQYF.

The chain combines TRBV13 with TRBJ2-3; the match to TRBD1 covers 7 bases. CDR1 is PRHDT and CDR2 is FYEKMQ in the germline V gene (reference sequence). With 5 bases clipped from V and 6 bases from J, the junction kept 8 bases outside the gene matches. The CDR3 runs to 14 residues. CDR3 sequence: CASSPQGPADTQYF. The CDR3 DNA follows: TGTGCCAGCAGCCCACAGGGGCCCGCCGATACGCAGTATTTT.

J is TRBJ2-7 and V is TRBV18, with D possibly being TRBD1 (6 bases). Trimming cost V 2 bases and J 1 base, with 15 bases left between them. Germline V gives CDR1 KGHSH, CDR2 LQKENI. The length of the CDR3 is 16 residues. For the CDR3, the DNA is TGTGCCAGCTCACCAAGGAGAACAGGGTATTCCTACGAGCAGTACTTC. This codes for CASSPRRTGYSYEQYF.

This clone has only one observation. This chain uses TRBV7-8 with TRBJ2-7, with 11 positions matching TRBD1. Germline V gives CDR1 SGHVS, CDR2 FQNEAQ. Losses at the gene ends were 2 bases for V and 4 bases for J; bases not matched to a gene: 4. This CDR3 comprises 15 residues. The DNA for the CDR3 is TGTGCCAGCAGCTTACGGGACAGGGGGTTGTACGAGCAGTACTTC. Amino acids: CASSLRDRGLYEQYF.